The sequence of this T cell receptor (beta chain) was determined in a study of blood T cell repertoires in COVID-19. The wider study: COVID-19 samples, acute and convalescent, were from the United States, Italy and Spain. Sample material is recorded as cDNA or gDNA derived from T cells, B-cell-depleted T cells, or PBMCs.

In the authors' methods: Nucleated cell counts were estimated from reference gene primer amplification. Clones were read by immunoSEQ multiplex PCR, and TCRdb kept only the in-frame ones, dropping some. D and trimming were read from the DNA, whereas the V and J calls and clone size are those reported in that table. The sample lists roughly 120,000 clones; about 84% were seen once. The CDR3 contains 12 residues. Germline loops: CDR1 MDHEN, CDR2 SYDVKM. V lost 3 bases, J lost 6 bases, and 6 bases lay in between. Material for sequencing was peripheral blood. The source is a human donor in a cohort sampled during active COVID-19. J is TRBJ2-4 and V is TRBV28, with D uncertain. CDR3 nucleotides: TGTGCCAGCAGTTTGGTTAGAAACATTCAGTACTTC. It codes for CASSLVRNIQYF.